A selection of T cell receptor beta chains follows, all from one sample in a study of blood T cell repertoires in COVID-19. Measured with immunoSEQ multiplex PCR; TCRdb has only the in-frame clones, and not every one. The sample has 400,000 or so clones; around 90% are singletons. Sequencing was done on a sample of PBMCs or T cells enriched from blood (not recorded which). These receptors all stem from a man aged 18 to 35 who had recovered from COVID-19. CDR3s leave out the opening cysteine and the closing phenylalanine or tryptophan. A row's size may be missing; if present it is once, few, many or a size class.

length: 11
size: NA
V: TRBV27
CDR3: ASSPASLNEQY

length: 13
size: NA
V: TRBV28
CDR3: ASSPDRERDQPQH

length: 13
size: NA
V: TRBV5-6
CDR3: ASSRTGRSTGELF

length: 13
size: NA
V: TRBV4-1
CDR3: ASSLTYESTDTQY

length: 12
size: NA
V: TRBV6-5
CDR3: ASSRTGTGQPQH

length: 13
size: once
V: TRBV30
CDR3: AWIAMLSSYNEQF

length: 11
size: NA
V: TRBV2
CDR3: AIGEGNNQPQH

length: 10
size: once
V: TRBV5-1
CDR3: ASSSGGETQY

length: 9
size: NA
V: TRBV11-2
CDR3: ASGSVYGYT

length: 14
size: NA
V: TRBV5-1
CDR3: ASSLAETGLTAGYT

length: 12
size: few
V: TRBV4-1
CDR3: ASSQLQGEKPQH

length: 9
size: NA
V: TRBV27
CDR3: ASGLNQPQH

length: 12
size: NA
V: TRBV27
CDR3: ASSLSSGDQPQH

length: 15
size: few
V: TRBV11-2
CDR3: ASSPRTSGGATDTQY

length: 12
size: NA
V: TRBV24-1
CDR3: ATALTSGGGEQF

length: 12
size: NA
V: TRBV5-1
CDR3: ASSPGQTNTEAF

length: 11
size: NA
V: TRBV11-2
CDR3: ASSLEGDYGYT

length: 11
size: few
V: TRBV18
CDR3: ASSQSENTEAF

length: 9
size: NA
V: TRBV20-1
CDR3: SAGLAGEQY

length: 11
size: NA
V: TRBV9
CDR3: ASSGILAGELF

length: 13
size: NA
V: TRBV27
CDR3: ASSFSGTVYNGYT

length: 16
size: NA
V: TRBV21-1
CDR3: ASSKGGRDRGCNYGYT

length: 13
size: NA
V: TRBV21-1
CDR3: ASSPPRVSNQPQH

length: 16
size: NA
V: TRBV27
CDR3: ASSLSSIRSLAGNTIY

length: 12
size: NA
V: TRBV25-1
CDR3: ASSESGGNTEAF

length: 10
size: NA
V: TRBV7-9
CDR3: ASGANTGELF

length: 13
size: NA
V: TRBV28
CDR3: ASSPPDRVKDTQY

length: 11
size: NA
V: TRBV12-3/TRBV12-4
CDR3: ASRPGGNQPQH

length: 13
size: NA
V: TRBV19
CDR3: ASSIERRANQPQH

length: 12
size: NA
V: TRBV7-9
CDR3: ASSLSTGTHGYT

length: 15
size: NA
V: TRBV9
CDR3: ASSPGEWDRLTDTQY

length: 13
size: once
V: TRBV6-2/TRBV6-3
CDR3: ASSYSSIVSDTQY

length: 14
size: NA
V: TRBV5-1
CDR3: ASSLGTGGAWNEQF

length: 13
size: NA
V: TRBV27
CDR3: ASSNPGQLAYEQY

length: 12
size: NA
V: TRBV7-3
CDR3: ASSLTGTGYEQY

length: 11
size: NA
V: TRBV6-5
CDR3: ASRVSERSPLH

length: 13
size: NA
V: TRBV18
CDR3: ASSPSGKENQPQH

length: 12
size: NA
V: TRBV10-3
CDR3: ATSTGTDNTEAF